This T cell receptor (beta chain) was observed in a study of blood T cell repertoires in COVID-19. Study background: The samples span acute and convalescent COVID-19 from the United States, Italy and Spain.

The CDR3 runs 15 residues. V shed 8 bases and J shed 0 bases, with 14 bases lying between them. Germline V lookup: CDR1 MDHEN, CDR2 SYDVKM. Under the authors' procedure: Reference gene primer amplification gave nucleated cell count estimates. Here immunoSEQ multiplex PCR was the method, and the copy in TCRdb shows in-frame clones only, minus some. That table is the source of V, J and clone size, and D and trimming were worked out from the DNA. The sample holds about 170,000 clones, roughly 84% seen once. This chain links TRBV28 with TRBJ1-3; D is unresolved. The clonotype originates from a man aged 55 to 69 who had recovered from COVID-19. Material for sequencing was peripheral blood. CDR3 protein: CASVSREASGNTIYF. CDR3 sequence (DNA): TGTGCCAGCGTTAGCCGAGAGGCCTCTGGAAACACCATATATTTT.